The 20 T cell receptor beta chains below all came from one sample that was sequenced in a study of T-cell reconstitution after alpha-beta-depleted transplantation in children. The TCRbeta library incorporated unique molecular identifiers. TCRdb called the PCR reads again in MiXCR, with one record for every CDR3 protein. This table holds 450,000 to 550,000 distinct CDR3 sequences, roughly 11% found once. The sample in question was PBMCs, mostly from graft donor cells, obtained 180 days after TCRalphabeta/CD19-depleted stem cell transplant. The receptors stem from a female patient between 2 and 15 years old who had a stem cell transplant for aplastic anemia, so the T cells may come from the graft donor.

The chain recombines TRBV28 with TRBJ2-3, with D unclear. Germline V gene lookup returns CDR1 MDHEN and CDR2 SYDVKM. The CDR3 has 13 residues. V lost 8 bases to trimming and J lost 1 base, with 10 bases between them. CDR3 coding DNA: TGTGCCAGCCTCCCTGGAGGCACAGATACGCAGTATTTT. Its protein product is CASLPGGTDTQYF. Based on the CDR3 plus reference TRBV28 and TRBJ2-3, the full variable domain is DVKVTQSSRYLVKRTGEKVFLECVQDMDHENMFWYRQDPGLGLRLIYFSYDVKMKEKGDIPEGYSVSREKKERFSLILESASTNQTSMYLCASLPGGTDTQYFGPGTRLTVL.

This clonotype was seen more than once but under ten times. This chain links TRBV6-1 with TRBJ1-4; 10 bases are shared with TRBD1. CDR1 is MNHNS, CDR2 SASEGT, per germline. The J segment lost 8 bases and the V segment lost 6 bases, leaving 6 bases of the junction unmatched. This CDR3 has 14 amino acids. The CDR3 bases are TGTGCCAGCAGCCCGACAGGGGGCTGGGAAAAACTGTTTTTT. The encoded protein is CASSPTGGWEKLFF.

This clonotype was detected a few times. This chain joins TRBV4-3 and TRBJ2-5, with D hard to call. V shed 0 bases and J shed 5 bases, with 10 bases lying between them. The germline gives CDR1 LGHNA, CDR2 YSLEER. This CDR3 contains 14 residues. Here the CDR3 reads CASSQERGVETQYF. The CDR3 DNA follows: TGCGCCAGCAGCCAAGAACGAGGAGTTGAGACCCAGTACTTC.

The chain has TRBV7-2 and TRBJ2-2; D possibly matches TRBD1 or TRBD2 (5 bases each). Trimming took off 6 bases at V and 3 bases at J, with 20 bases between the two ends. Germline assignment: CDR1 SGHTA and CDR2 FQGNSA. This CDR3 region has 17 residues. CDR3 sequence reads: CASSATDRGPYTGELFF. CDR3 sequence (DNA): TGTGCCAGCAGTGCAACGGACCGGGGACCTTACACCGGGGAGCTGTTTTTT. Full variable domain (outside the CDR3, taken from reference TRBV7-2 and TRBJ2-2): GAGVSQSPSNKVTEKGKDVELRCDPISGHTALYWYRQSLGQGLEFLIYFQGNSAPDKSGLPSDRFSAERTGGSVSTLTIQRTQQEDSAVYLCASSATDRGPYTGELFFGEGSRLTVL.

This clonotype was seen only a few times. The chain joins TRBV20-1 to TRBJ1-2; no clear D. This CDR3 contains 14 residues. V gave up 3 bases and J gave up 2 bases, with 13 bases separating them. The germline CDR1 and CDR2 sequences are DFQATT and SNEGSKA (reference sequence). The CDR3 sequence is CSASAPLSNYGYTF. Written as DNA, the CDR3 is TGCAGTGCTAGCGCCCCCCTTTCAAACTATGGCTACACCTTC.

In this sample, this clonotype turned up many times. The CDR3 coding sequence is TGCAGCGTCCTTAGCGGGATCAACACCGGGGAGCTGTTTTTT. As protein: CSVLSGINTGELFF. The rearrangement links TRBV29-1 to TRBJ2-2; the match to TRBD2 covers 8 bases. The V segment lost 6 bases and the J segment 2 bases; nucleotides outside the gene matches: 5. Germline V gives CDR1 SQVTM, CDR2 ANQGSEA. This CDR3 comprises 14 residues.

This clonotype was seen a handful of times. The chain employs TRBV5-1 and TRBJ1-1, with 8 nucleotides matching TRBD1. Germline-derived CDR1 and CDR2 are SGHRS and YFSETQ. This CDR3 is 16 amino acids long. The V and J ends lost 4 bases and 2 bases, in that order; junction bases with no gene match: 10. CDR3 protein: CASSPLRDRLNTEAFF. In nucleotides, the CDR3 is TGCGCCAGCAGCCCCCTGCGGGACAGGCTTAACACTGAAGCTTTCTTT.

This clonotype was counted only a few times. The rearrangement links TRBV6-1 to TRBJ1-2, with D possibly TRBD1 on 6 matching bases. This CDR3 is 15 amino acids long. Trimming stripped 6 bases from V and 5 bases from J, with 19 bases between. Per the germline V gene, CDR1 is MNHNS and CDR2 is SASEGT. The chain's CDR3 is CASRAIARGMYGYTF. CDR3 in DNA: TGTGCCAGCAGGGCGATCGCCAGGGGAATGTATGGCTACACCTTC.

This clonotype was picked up a small number of times. The chain recombines TRBV20-1 with TRBJ2-1, with 8 bases lining up with TRBD2. V lost 3 bases and J lost 4; bases outside the gene matches: 2. Per the germline V gene, CDR1 is DFQATT and CDR2 is SNEGSKA (reference sequence). The CDR3 has 13 amino acids. The CDR3: CSASTSGYNEQFF. Here the CDR3 DNA reads TGCAGTGCTAGTACTAGCGGTTACAATGAGCAGTTCTTC.

CDR3 in amino acids: CASRWASTDTQYF. DNA for the CDR3: TGTGCCAGCAGGTGGGCTAGCACAGATACGCAGTATTTT. The V call is TRBV6-1, the J call TRBJ2-3; D is undetermined. Germline loops: CDR1 MNHNS, CDR2 SASEGT. Trimming shortened V by 6 bases and J by 0 bases, and 7 bases separated the two germline ends. The CDR3 length is 13 residues.

This rearrangement joins TRBV9 to TRBJ2-1; 10 bases match TRBD2. V shed 2 bases and J 2 bases; nucleotides not matched to a gene: 7. The CDR3 totals 17 residues. Germline assignment: CDR1 SGDLS and CDR2 YYNGEE. The CDR3 coding sequence is TGTGCCAGCAGCGTCCCCGAGCGGGAGGGCCCCTACAATGAGCAGTTCTTC. Translation: CASSVPEREGPYNEQFF.

This clonotype was counted between two and nine times. CDR3: CASSLARTGRNTEAFF. The CDR3 DNA is TGTGCCAGCAGCTTAGCGCGGACAGGCAGGAACACTGAAGCTTTCTTT. The chain employs TRBV7-9 and TRBJ1-1; TRBD1 matches 7 bases. Losses at the gene ends were 0 bases for V and 1 base for J; bases not matched to a gene: 5. Germline values: CDR1 SEHNR, CDR2 FQNEAQ (reference sequence). There are 16 residues in the CDR3.

This clonotype has a handful of counts. V usage is TRBV7-6 and J usage is TRBJ1-1; no clear D gene. Trimming took off 1 base at V and 6 bases at J, with 15 bases between the two ends. The germline V gene encodes CDR1 SGHVS and CDR2 FNYEAQ. This CDR3 spans 15 amino acids. The CDR3 nucleotides are TGTGCCAGCAGCTTAGAGGTAGGCCACCGGCCTGAAGCTTTCTTT. This gives the protein CASSLEVGHRPEAFF.

This clonotype was picked up many times. The J gene is TRBJ1-6, the V gene TRBV28; D is perhaps TRBD1 (5 bases). CDR1 and CDR2 (germline): MDHEN, SYDVKM. V was trimmed by 2 bases and J by 13 bases, leaving 15 bases between them. The CDR3 extends over 14 amino acids. The CDR3 loop reads CASSLGAPHGPLHF. The CDR3 DNA reads TGTGCCAGCAGTTTAGGGGCTCCCCATGGCCCCCTCCACTTT.

This clonotype was detected a few times. V is TRBV4-3 and J is TRBJ1-2; a weak D match, TRBD1 (5 bases). Trimming left V 0 bases short and J 4 bases short, with 9 bases between. This CDR3 region has 14 residues. CDR1 and CDR2 from the germline V gene are LGHNA and YSLEER. The DNA for the CDR3 is TGCGCCAGCAGCCAAGATCGAACAGGCTATGGCTACACCTTC. Translation: CASSQDRTGYGYTF.

A remark on this clonotype: One end of the junction fails to match germline, which may point to a read error. The J gene is TRBJ2-1, the V gene TRBV6-2 or TRBV6-3, with 11 nucleotides matching TRBD1. The CDR3 is made up of 15 amino acids. Germline CDR1 and CDR2: MNHEY and SVGEGT. The CDR3 reads CASRRTGGPYNDQFF. The CDR3 DNA is TGTGCCAGCAGGCGGACAGGGGGCCCCTACAATGACCAGTTCTTC.

This chain uses TRBV6-1 with TRBJ1-6, with 10 positions matching TRBD1. Germline CDR1 reads MNHNS; CDR2 reads SASEGT. The CDR3 length is 16 residues. J gave up 11 bases and V 3 bases, and 10 bases lay outside the gene matches. The CDR3 is CASSDTQDRGLTPLHF. CDR3 in DNA: TGTGCCAGCAGTGACACCCAGGACAGGGGGTTGACACCCCTCCACTTT.

The V and J genes are TRBV5-6 and TRBJ1-1, with D possibly TRBD1 on 5 matching bases. The CDR3 has 14 amino acids. The V gene lost 5 bases and the J gene lost 0 bases, with 11 bases spanning the gap. CDR1 is SGHDT and CDR2 is YYEEEE in the germline V gene. The CDR3 here is CASRSGVMNTEAFF. CDR3 nucleotides: TGTGCCAGCAGGTCGGGGGTCATGAACACTGAAGCTTTCTTT.

The chain joins TRBV28 to TRBJ2-7, with D possibly being TRBD2 (5 bases). The V and J ends lost 2 bases and 0 bases respectively, with 11 bases between them. Germline CDR1 and CDR2: MDHEN and SYDVKM. This CDR3 is built from 15 residues. As DNA, the CDR3 is TGTGCCAGCAGTTTAAGCGGTAAAAGCTCCTACGAGCAGTACTTC. This sequence encodes CASSLSGKSSYEQYF. Variable domain in full (rest from reference TRBV28 and TRBJ2-7): DVKVTQSSRYLVKRTGEKVFLECVQDMDHENMFWYRQDPGLGLRLIYFSYDVKMKEKGDIPEGYSVSREKKERFSLILESASTNQTSMYLCASSLSGKSSYEQYFGPGTRLTVT.

This clonotype was observed a few times. The genes are TRBV11-2 and TRBJ2-3; the D gene is possibly TRBD2 (5 bases). CDR1 is SGHAT and CDR2 is FQNNGV in the germline V gene. The CDR3 contains 18 residues. V lost 1 base and J 0 bases, leaving 17 bases between the germline ends. The CDR3 here is CASSLGGPARFSTDTQYF. DNA of the CDR3: TGTGCCAGCAGCTTAGGAGGGCCAGCTCGTTTTAGCACAGATACGCAGTATTTT. The whole variable domain, remainder taken from reference TRBV11-2 and TRBJ2-3, is EAGVAQSPRYKIIEKRQSVAFWCNPISGHATLYWYQQILGQGPKLLIQFQNNGVVDDSQLPKDRFSAERLKGVDSTLKIQPAKLEDSAVYLCASSLGGPARFSTDTQYFGPGTRLTVL.